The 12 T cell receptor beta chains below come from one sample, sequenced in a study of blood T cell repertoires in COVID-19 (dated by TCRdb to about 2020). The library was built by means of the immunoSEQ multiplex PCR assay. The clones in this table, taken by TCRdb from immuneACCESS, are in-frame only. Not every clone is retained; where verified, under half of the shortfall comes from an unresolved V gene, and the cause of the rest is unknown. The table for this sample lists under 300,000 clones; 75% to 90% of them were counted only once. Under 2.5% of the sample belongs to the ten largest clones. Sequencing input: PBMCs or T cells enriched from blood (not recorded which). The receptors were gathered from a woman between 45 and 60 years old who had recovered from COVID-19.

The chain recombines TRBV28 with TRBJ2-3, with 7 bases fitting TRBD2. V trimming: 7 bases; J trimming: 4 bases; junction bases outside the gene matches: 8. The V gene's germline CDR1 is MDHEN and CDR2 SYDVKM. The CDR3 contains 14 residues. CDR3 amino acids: CASTVGGFADTQYF. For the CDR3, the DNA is TGTGCCAGCACCGTGGGGGGGTTTGCAGATACGCAGTATTTT.

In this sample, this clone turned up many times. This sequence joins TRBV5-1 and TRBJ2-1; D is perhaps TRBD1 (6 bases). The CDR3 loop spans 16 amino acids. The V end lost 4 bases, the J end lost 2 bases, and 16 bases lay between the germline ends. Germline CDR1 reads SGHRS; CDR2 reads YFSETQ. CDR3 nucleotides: TGCGCCAGCAGCCAGGGGACACCCGGGCCCTACAATGAGCAGTTCTTC. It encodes CASSQGTPGPYNEQFF.

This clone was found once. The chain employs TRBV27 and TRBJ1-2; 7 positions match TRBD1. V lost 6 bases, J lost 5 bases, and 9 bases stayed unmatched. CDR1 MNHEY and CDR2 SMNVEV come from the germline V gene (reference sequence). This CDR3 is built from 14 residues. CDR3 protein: CASRRDSEKYGYTF. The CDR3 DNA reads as TGTGCCAGCAGGAGGGACAGCGAAAAATATGGCTACACCTTC.

This CDR3 reads CASSPSRGRDTGELFF. Here the CDR3 DNA reads TGTGCCAGCAGTCCTAGTAGAGGGAGGGACACCGGGGAGCTGTTTTTT. The rearrangement links TRBV28 to TRBJ2-2; 7 positions agree with TRBD2. In germline, CDR1 is MDHEN, CDR2 SYDVKM. The CDR3 has 16 amino acids. Losses at the gene ends were 5 bases for V and 3 bases for J; bases not matched to a gene: 9.

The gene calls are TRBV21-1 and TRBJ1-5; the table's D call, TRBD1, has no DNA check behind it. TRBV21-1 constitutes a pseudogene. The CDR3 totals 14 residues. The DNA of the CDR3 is TGTGCCAGCAGCAAGGTCAGGGCGCCTCAGCCCCAGCATTTT. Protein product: CASSKVRAPQPQHF.

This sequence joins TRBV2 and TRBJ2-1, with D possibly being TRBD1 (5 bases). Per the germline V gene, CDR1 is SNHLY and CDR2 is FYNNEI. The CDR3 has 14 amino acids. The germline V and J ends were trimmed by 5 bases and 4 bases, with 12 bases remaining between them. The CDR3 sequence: CASSRDRKYNEQFF. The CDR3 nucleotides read TGTGCCAGCAGTCGAGACAGAAAGTACAATGAGCAGTTCTTC.

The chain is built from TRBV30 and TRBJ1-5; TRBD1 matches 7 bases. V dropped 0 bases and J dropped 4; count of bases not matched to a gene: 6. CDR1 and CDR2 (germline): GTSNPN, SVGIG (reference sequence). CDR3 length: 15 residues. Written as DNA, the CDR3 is TGTGCCTGGAGTGTCCCGACAGGGTCTAATCAGCCCCAGCATTTT. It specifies CAWSVPTGSNQPQHF.

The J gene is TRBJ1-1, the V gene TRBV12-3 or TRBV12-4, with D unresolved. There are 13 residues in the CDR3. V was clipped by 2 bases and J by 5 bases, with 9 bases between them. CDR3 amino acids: CASSLQGRTEAFF. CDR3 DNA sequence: TGTGCCAGCAGTTTACAAGGGAGGACTGAAGCTTTCTTT.

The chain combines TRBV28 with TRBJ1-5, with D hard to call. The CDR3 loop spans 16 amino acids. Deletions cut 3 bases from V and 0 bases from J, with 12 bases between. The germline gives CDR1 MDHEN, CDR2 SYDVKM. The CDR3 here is CASSFEGYNSNQPQHF. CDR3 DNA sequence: TGTGCCAGCAGTTTTGAGGGCTATAATAGCAATCAGCCCCAGCATTTT.

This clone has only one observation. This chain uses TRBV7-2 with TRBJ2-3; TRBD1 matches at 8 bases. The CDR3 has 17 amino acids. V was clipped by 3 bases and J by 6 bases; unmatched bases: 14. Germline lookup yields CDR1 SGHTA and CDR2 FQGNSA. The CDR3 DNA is TGTGCCAGCAGCTTCCAAATCGGGACAGGCCTGGGGGATACGCAGTATTTT. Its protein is CASSFQIGTGLGDTQYF.

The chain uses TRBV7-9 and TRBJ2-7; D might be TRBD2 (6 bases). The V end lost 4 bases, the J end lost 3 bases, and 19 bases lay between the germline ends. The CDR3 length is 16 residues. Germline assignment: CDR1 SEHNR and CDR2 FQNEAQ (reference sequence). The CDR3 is CASSSTTGVVYYEQYF. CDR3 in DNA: TGTGCCAGCAGCTCGACTACGGGGGTCGTCTACTACGAGCAGTACTTC.

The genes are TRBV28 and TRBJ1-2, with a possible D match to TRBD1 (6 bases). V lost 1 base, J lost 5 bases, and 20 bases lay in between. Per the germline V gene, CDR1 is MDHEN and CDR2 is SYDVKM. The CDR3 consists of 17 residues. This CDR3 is CASSLSTLGATGYGYTF. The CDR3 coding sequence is TGTGCCAGCAGTTTATCCACCCTGGGGGCTACAGGGTATGGCTACACCTTC.